This T cell receptor beta chain was obtained from a study of T cell changes during pregnancy in multiple sclerosis. The data were produced by immunoSEQ multiplex PCR, yet TCRdb's version contains in-frame clones alone and is incomplete. The sample shows some 47,000 clones, more than 75% of them seen only once. V lost 4 bases, J lost 2 bases, and 8 bases stayed unmatched. The CDR3 runs to 15 residues. Germline V gene data show CDR1 as SNHLY and CDR2 as FYNNEI. Sequences were derived from CD8+ T cells from peripheral blood mononuclear cells, sampled after pregnancy. The chain uses TRBV2 and TRBJ2-7, with TRBD1 matching over 7 bases. The source of this sequence is a female donor in good health, enrolled as a control in a pregnancy study. CDR3 nucleotide sequence: TGTGCCAGCAGTGGGGGGACAGTAATACCCTACGAGCAGTACTTC. It translates to CASSGGTVIPYEQYF.